This T cell receptor (beta chain) was observed in a study of T cells in Graves' hyperthyroidism and ophthalmopathy. General study results and limits: Most expanded thyroid clonotypes above 0.001 recurred in blood. Model output signaled ophthalmopathy a median roughly 6 months ahead of onset.

As to this clonotype: The target antigen is unknown.

Per germline, CDR1 SQVTM and CDR2 ANQGSEA. This CDR3 is built from 12 residues. V was pared by 8 bases and J by 0 bases, with 10 bases between. Amplification targeted TCR beta CDR3 regions from RNA transcripts. Initially, a first-round RT-PCR of the TCR CDR3 employed the HTBI primer set. Using its own MiXCR run on the multiplex PCR reads, TCRdb lists one record per CDR3 protein. The data contain a few hundred thousand distinct CDR3 sequences, around 45% of them singletons. Patients aged 18 to 65 with hyperthyroidism were newly diagnosed, with duration under 2 months. Clinical symptoms, serum thyroxine and TRAb, thyroid ultrasound and orbital computed tomography together formed the diagnostic basis.

The sequence was obtained from a woman aged 18-29 years with Graves' hyperthyroidism. The material sequenced was peripheral blood or thyroid tissue (not recorded which). The chain combines TRBV29-1 with TRBJ1-1; D remains unclear. As DNA, the CDR3 is TGCAGCTTTAGTATGGTGAACACTGAAGCTTTCTTT. It encodes CSFSMVNTEAFF.